This TCR beta chain stems from a study of STAT5B mutations in CD4+ large granular lymphocyte leukemia. Regarding this clone: As yet, its antigen is unknown.

In germline, CDR1 is SQVTM, CDR2 ANQGSEA. J gave up 6 bases and V 3 bases, and 10 bases lay outside the gene matches. The CDR3 runs to 14 residues. Regarding the study as a whole: Main leukemic clonotypes were patient-specific, but roughly 25% appeared at low frequency elsewhere.

Data came from immunoSEQ multiplex PCR; TCRdb stores just in-frame clones and leaves some out. The sample consists of about 24,000 clones, 55% to 75% of them appearing once. Material: CD4+ T cells from blood buffy coats. This sequence joins TRBV29-1 and TRBJ2-7; 8 bases map to TRBD1. The TCR originated in a human donor in good health. The CDR3 here is CSVDRGQGTGEQYF. CDR3 DNA sequence: TGCAGCGTTGATCGAGGACAGGGAACGGGCGAGCAGTACTTC.